Following are 18 T cell receptor beta chains from one sample sequenced in a study of post-analysis software for immune sequencing data. No antigen is known for these receptors. Prepared TCR beta cDNA libraries contained unique molecular identifiers. TCRdb fed the PCR reads into MiXCR, producing one record per CDR3 protein. The top ten clones hold approximately 0.55% of a sample with about 800,000 distinct CDR3 sequences, less than 35% of them seen once. The study's findings and limits: Five TRBV segments were significantly more frequent in patients than in controls. TRBV5-6, TRBV5-1 and TRBV20-1 were among these segments.

The sequenced sample was blood. The origin of the receptors is a girl aged 5-17 years with multiple sclerosis.

The table lists this clonotype with a few counts. The genes are TRBV29-1 and TRBJ1-2, with 12 bases identical to TRBD1. Trimming at V came to 7 bases and at J to 5 bases, leaving 5 bases not matched to a gene. This CDR3 region has 13 residues. Germline lookup yields CDR1 SQVTM and CDR2 ANQGSEA. The CDR3 protein is CSARGQGAYGYTF. CDR3 nucleotides: TGCAGCGCTAGGGGACAGGGGGCTTATGGCTACACCTTC.

The V gene is TRBV7-9, the J gene TRBJ2-5; D is ambiguous. The DNA matches TRBJ2-7 better at its end, which makes the J call doubtful. CDR3 length: 13 residues. Germline V CDR1 and CDR2: SEHNR, FQNEAQ (reference sequence). The CDR3 region is CASGSELGHEQYF. CDR3 nucleotides: TGTGCCAGCGGCTCAGAGCTGGGTCACGAGCAGTACTTC.

This clonotype was counted a few times. The rearrangement uses TRBV9 and TRBJ2-3, with D uncertain. Trimming took off 0 bases at V and 8 bases at J, with 16 bases between the two ends. The germline V gene has CDR1 SGDLS and CDR2 YYNGEE. This CDR3 contains 15 residues. The CDR3 region is CASSVVGEVLGTQYF. The CDR3 bases are TGTGCCAGCAGCGTAGTTGGGGAAGTGTTGGGTACGCAGTATTTT.

This chain links TRBV24-1 with TRBJ1-1; D gene ambiguous. The germline V gene encodes CDR1 KGHDR and CDR2 SFDVKD. The CDR3 length is 11 residues. V was cut by 3 bases and J by 5 bases, with 3 bases left in between. The CDR3 region has the DNA TGTGCCACCAGTGATCGGACTGAAGCTTTCTTT. This sequence encodes CATSDRTEAFF.

There are a few counts of this clonotype. The chain is built from TRBV20-1 and TRBJ1-6; D is ambiguous. CDR3 length: 14 amino acids. CDR1 and CDR2 from the germline V gene are DFQATT and SNEGSKA (reference sequence). Trimming removed 0 bases from V and 10 bases from J, with 13 bases in between. The CDR3 DNA sequence: TGCAGTGCTAGAGATCGAAGGGTCGGGTCACCCCTCCACTTT. This translates into CSARDRRVGSPLHF.

This chain joins TRBV20-1 and TRBJ1-5; D is undetermined. CDR1 is DFQATT, CDR2 SNEGSKA, per germline (reference sequence). CDR3 length equals 13 residues. V lost 6 bases, J lost 0 bases, and 9 bases lay in between. DNA for the CDR3: TGCAGTGCATATCAGAATAGCAATCAGCCCCAGCATTTT. It specifies CSAYQNSNQPQHF.

J is TRBJ2-7 and V is TRBV9, with D maybe TRBD2 (5 bases). Germline V CDR1 and CDR2: SGDLS, YYNGEE. V gave up 2 bases and J gave up 5 bases, with 17 bases separating them. CDR3 size: 15 residues. The CDR3 loop is CASSVVEALPNEQYF. In DNA form, the CDR3 reads TGTGCCAGCAGCGTCGTGGAGGCCCTACCCAACGAGCAGTACTTC.

The chain employs TRBV3-1 and TRBJ2-7, with 7 nucleotides matching TRBD1. The end of the DNA fits TRBJ2-5 better, so the J call may be wrong. Germline V gene sequence: CDR1 LGHDT, CDR2 YNNKEL (reference sequence). CDR3 length equals 14 residues. Here the CDR3 DNA reads TGTGCCAGCAGCCCGAACAGGGGTAGTGAGACCCAGTACTTC. Translating gives CASSPNRGSETQYF.

This clonotype was counted a few times. The chain recombines TRBV29-1 with TRBJ2-6; perhaps TRBD1 as D (6 bases). CDR3 size: 17 residues. The germline CDR1 and CDR2 sequences are SQVTM and ANQGSEA. Trimming cost V 3 bases and J 0 bases, with 15 bases left between them. The CDR3 DNA sequence: TGCAGCGTTGACCAGGGGTTCGGTAACTCTGGGGCCAACGTCCTGACTTTC. It codes for CSVDQGFGNSGANVLTF.

This clonotype has just a few counts. This chain connects TRBV4-3 to TRBJ2-3; 7 nucleotides line up with TRBD2. Germline assignment: CDR1 LGHNA and CDR2 YSLEER. The CDR3 runs 17 residues. Trimming removed 0 bases from V and 4 bases from J; junction bases left unmatched: 10. In DNA, the CDR3 is TGCGCCAGCAGCCAAGATCTACGCGGGAGAGGGGCAGATACGCAGTATTTT. It encodes CASSQDLRGRGADTQYF.

The genes are TRBV6-5 and TRBJ2-1; D gene uncertain. The CDR3 totals 15 residues. The germline V gene has CDR1 MNHEY and CDR2 SVGAGI. V dropped 7 bases and J dropped 8 bases, with 21 bases sitting between them. As DNA, the CDR3 is TGTGCCAGCACTTTCCAAAATAAAGGTCGGGATGAGCAGTTCTTC. Protein: CASTFQNKGRDEQFF.

The chain recombines TRBV20-1 with TRBJ1-4; no reliable D call. There are 12 residues in the CDR3. Deletions cut 1 base from V and 4 bases from J, with 4 bases between. Germline CDR1 reads DFQATT; CDR2 reads SNEGSKA (reference sequence). For the CDR3, the DNA is TGCAGTGCTAGAGTCATTAATGAAAAACTGTTTTTT. This encodes CSARVINEKLFF.

This chain links TRBV2 with TRBJ1-2; D is perhaps TRBD1 (6 bases). The CDR3 consists of 14 residues. Germline-derived CDR1 and CDR2 are SNHLY and FYNNEI. The V end was cut by 7 bases, the J end by 4 bases, with 16 bases between. CDR3 residues: CASITQGGGYGYTF. The CDR3 DNA sequence: TGTGCCAGCATTACACAGGGAGGAGGCTATGGCTACACCTTC.

J is TRBJ2-1 and V is TRBV28, with D perhaps matching TRBD1 (6 bases). V gave up 1 base and J gave up 1 base, with 14 bases separating them. The CDR3 totals 17 residues. Germline CDR1 reads MDHEN; CDR2 reads SYDVKM. CDR3 coding DNA: TGTGCCAGCAGTTTATTGGAAGGGGGTGAATCCTACAATGAGCAGTTCTTC. Translated: CASSLLEGGESYNEQFF.

This clonotype was picked up a small number of times. The gene calls are TRBV6-2 or TRBV6-3 and TRBJ2-5; 7 bases fit TRBD2. CDR1 is MNHEY, CDR2 SVGEGT, per germline. V shed 4 bases, J shed 11 bases, and the junction held 13 bases outside the gene matches. The CDR3 runs to 14 residues. CDR3 sequence: CASSWDYSSREQYF. Here the CDR3 DNA reads TGTGCCAGCAGTTGGGACTACTCCTCGAGGGAGCAGTACTTC.

The rearrangement joins TRBV5-1 to TRBJ1-4; tentative D call: TRBD1 (6 bases). CDR1 and CDR2 from the germline V gene are SGHRS and YFSETQ. The V gene lost 1 base and the J gene lost 4 bases, with 11 bases spanning the gap. The CDR3 runs 15 residues. CDR3 residues: CASSLNQGRNEKLFF. The DNA of the CDR3 is TGCGCCAGCAGCTTGAATCAGGGGCGTAATGAAAAACTGTTTTTT.

The V and J genes are TRBV12-3 or TRBV12-4 and TRBJ1-2; D gene unclear. The CDR3 loop spans 12 amino acids. V gave up 6 bases and J gave up 7 bases, with 12 bases separating them. The CDR3 region is CASRDRFLGYTF. The CDR3 DNA is TGTGCCAGCAGGGACCGTTTTCTTGGCTACACCTTC.

The rearrangement joins TRBV6-5 to TRBJ1-1; 8 nucleotides align to TRBD1. Germline V gene data show CDR1 as MNHEY and CDR2 as SVGAGI. This CDR3 spans 14 amino acids. The V and J ends lost 0 bases and 5 bases, in that order; junction bases with no gene match: 2. The CDR3: CASSYSTGETEAFF. CDR3 DNA sequence: TGTGCCAGCAGTTACTCGACAGGGGAGACTGAAGCTTTCTTT.